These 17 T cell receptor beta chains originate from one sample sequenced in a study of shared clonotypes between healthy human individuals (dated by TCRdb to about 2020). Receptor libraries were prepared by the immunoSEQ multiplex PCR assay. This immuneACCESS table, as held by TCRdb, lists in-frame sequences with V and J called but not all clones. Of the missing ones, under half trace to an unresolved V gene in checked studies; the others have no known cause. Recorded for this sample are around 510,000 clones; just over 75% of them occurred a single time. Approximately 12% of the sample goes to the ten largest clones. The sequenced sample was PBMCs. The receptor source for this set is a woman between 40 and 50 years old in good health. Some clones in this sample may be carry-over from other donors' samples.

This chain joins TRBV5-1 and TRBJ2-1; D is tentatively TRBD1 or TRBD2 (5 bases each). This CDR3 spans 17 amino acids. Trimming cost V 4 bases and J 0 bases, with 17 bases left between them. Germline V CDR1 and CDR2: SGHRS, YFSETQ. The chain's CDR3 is CASSTSGSPSSYNEQFF. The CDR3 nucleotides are TGCGCCAGCAGCACTTCAGGGAGCCCGAGCTCCTACAATGAGCAGTTCTTC.

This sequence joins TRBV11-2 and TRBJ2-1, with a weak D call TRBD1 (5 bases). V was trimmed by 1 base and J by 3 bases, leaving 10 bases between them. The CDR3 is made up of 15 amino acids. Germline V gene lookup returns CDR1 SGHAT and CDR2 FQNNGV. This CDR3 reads CASSLGSGNYNEQFF. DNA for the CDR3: TGTGCCAGCAGCTTAGGGTCAGGGAACTACAATGAGCAGTTCTTC.

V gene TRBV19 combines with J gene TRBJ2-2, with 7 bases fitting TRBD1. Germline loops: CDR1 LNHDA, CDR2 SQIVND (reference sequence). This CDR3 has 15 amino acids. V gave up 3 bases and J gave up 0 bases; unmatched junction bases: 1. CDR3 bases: TGTGCCAGTAGTATCGGGACAGCGAACACCGGGGAGCTGTTTTTT. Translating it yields CASSIGTANTGELFF. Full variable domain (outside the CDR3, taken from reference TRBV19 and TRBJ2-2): DGGITQSPKYLFRKEGQNVTLSCEQNLNHDAMYWYRQDPGQGLRLIYYSQIVNDFQKGDIAEGYSVSREKKESFPLTVTSAQKNPTAFYLCASSIGTANTGELFFGEGSRLTVL.

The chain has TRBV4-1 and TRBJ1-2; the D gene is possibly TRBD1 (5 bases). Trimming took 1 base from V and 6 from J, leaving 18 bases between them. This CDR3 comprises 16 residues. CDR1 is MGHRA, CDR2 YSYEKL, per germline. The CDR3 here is CASSQGFREAGHGYTF. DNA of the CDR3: TGCGCCAGCAGCCAAGGGTTCAGGGAGGCTGGGCATGGCTACACCTTC.

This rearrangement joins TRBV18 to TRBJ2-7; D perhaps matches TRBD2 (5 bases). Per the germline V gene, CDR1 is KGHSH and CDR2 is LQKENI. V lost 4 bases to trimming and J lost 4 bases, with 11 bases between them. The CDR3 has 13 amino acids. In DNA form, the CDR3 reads TGTGCCAGCTCACAGGAGGACGGATACGAGCAGTACTTC. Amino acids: CASSQEDGYEQYF.

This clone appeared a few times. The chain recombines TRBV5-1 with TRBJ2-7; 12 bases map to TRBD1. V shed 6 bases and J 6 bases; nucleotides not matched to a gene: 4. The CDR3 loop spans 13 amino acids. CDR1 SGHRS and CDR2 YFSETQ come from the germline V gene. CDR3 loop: CASNRDRGREQYF. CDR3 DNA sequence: TGCGCCAGCAACCGGGACAGGGGGCGCGAGCAGTACTTC.

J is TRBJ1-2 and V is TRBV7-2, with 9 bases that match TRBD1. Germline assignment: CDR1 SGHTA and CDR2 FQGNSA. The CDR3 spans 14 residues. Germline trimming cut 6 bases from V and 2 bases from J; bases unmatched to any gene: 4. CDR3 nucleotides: TGTGCCAGCAGAGCCGGGACAGGGAACTATGGCTACACCTTC. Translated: CASRAGTGNYGYTF.

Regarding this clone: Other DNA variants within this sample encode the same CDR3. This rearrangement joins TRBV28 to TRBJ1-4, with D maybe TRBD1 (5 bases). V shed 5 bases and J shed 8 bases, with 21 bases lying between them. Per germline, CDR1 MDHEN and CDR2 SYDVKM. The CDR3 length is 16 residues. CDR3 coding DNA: TGTGCCAGCAGTCCAGGTGGGGGGAGATTCCGGGAAAAACTGTTTTTT. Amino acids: CASSPGGGRFREKLFF.

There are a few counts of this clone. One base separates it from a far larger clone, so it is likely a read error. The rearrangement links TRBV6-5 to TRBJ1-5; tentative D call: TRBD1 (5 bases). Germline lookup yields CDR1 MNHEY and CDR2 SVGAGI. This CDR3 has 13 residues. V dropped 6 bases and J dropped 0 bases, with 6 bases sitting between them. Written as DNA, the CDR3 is TGTGCCAGCAGACAGGATAGCAATCAGCCCCAGCATTTT. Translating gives CASRQDSNQPQHF.

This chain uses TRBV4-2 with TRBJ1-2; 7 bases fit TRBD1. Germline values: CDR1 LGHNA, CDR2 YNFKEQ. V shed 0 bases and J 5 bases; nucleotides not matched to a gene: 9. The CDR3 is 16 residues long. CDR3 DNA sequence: TGTGCCAGCAGCCAAGACCTTTCGACAGGGAGATATGGCTACACCTTC. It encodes CASSQDLSTGRYGYTF.

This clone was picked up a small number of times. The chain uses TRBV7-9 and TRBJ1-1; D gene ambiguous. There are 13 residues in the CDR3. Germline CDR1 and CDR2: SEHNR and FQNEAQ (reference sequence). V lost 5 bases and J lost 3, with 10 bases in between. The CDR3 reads CASSLYMDTEAFF. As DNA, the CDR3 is TGTGCCAGCAGCCTTTATATGGACACTGAAGCTTTCTTT.

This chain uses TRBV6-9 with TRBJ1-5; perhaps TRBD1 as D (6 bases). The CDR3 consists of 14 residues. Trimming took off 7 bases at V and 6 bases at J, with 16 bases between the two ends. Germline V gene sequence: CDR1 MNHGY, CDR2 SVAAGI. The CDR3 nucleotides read TGTGCCAGCACCAAAGACAGGTACGGTCAGCCCCAGCATTTT. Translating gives CASTKDRYGQPQHF.

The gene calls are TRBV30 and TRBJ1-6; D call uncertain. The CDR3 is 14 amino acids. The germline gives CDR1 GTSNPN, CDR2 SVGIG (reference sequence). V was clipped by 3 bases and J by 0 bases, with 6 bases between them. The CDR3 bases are TGTGCCTGGAGGGCGGGCTCCTATAATTCACCCCTCCACTTT. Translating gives CAWRAGSYNSPLHF.

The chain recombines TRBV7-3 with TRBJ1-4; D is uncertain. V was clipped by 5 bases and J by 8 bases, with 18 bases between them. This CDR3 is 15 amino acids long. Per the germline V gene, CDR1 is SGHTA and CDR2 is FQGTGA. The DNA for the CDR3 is TGTGCCAGCAGCGCAAATACAAGTATTGGGGAAAAACTGTTTTTT. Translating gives CASSANTSIGEKLFF. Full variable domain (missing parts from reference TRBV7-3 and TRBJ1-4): GAGVSQTPSNKVTEKGKYVELRCDPISGHTALYWYRQSLGQGPEFLIYFQGTGAADDSGLPNDRFFAVRPEGSVSTLKIQRTERGDSAVYLCASSANTSIGEKLFFGSGTQLSVL.

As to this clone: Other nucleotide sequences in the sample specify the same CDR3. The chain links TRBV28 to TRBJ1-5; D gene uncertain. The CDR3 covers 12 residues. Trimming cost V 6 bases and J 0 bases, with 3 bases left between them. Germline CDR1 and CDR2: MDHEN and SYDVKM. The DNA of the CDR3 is TGTGCCAGCAGCTATAGCAATCAGCCCCAGCATTTT. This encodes CASSYSNQPQHF.

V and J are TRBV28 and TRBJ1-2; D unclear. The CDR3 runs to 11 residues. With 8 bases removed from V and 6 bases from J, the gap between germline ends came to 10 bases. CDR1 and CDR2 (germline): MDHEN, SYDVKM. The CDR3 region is CASGYTDGYTF. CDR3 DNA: TGTGCCAGCGGATACACGGATGGCTACACCTTC.

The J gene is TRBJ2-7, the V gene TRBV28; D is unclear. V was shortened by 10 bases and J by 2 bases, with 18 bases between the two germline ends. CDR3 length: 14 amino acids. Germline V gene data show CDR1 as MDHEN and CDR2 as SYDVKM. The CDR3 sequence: CAISQEGSAYEQYF. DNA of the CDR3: TGTGCCATAAGTCAGGAAGGAAGCGCCTACGAGCAGTACTTC.